This T cell receptor (beta chain) came from a study of cytomegalovirus exposure and HLA in healthy donors. Study-wide findings and caveats: Likely technical artifact: a cluster of highly shared sequence variants.

This clone was counted only a few times. Its antigen is currently unknown. The PCR made use of 60 Vbeta and 13 Jbeta primers. Profiled with immunoSEQ multiplex PCR; TCRdb holds only in-frame clones, not every one. This sample yields 100,000 to 150,000 clones, of which around four fifths are seen a single time; approximately 3.6% belongs to the top ten. This CDR3 contains 13 residues. Trimming took 3 bases from V and 8 from J; bases not matched to a gene: 3. Germline loops: CDR1 LNHDA, CDR2 SQIVND (reference sequence). This chain links TRBV19 with TRBJ1-2; 10 bases map to TRBD1. Sequencing was carried out using PBMCs. The TCR originated in a woman aged 40 to 50 in good health and CMV-seropositive. The DNA for the CDR3 is TGTGCCAGTAGTATCGGGACAGGGGAAGGCTACACCTTC. It translates to CASSIGTGEGYTF.